These 13 T cell receptor beta chains originate from one sample sequenced in a study of blood T cell repertoires in COVID-19. Here immunoSEQ multiplex PCR was the method, and the copy in TCRdb shows in-frame clones only, minus some. The sample gives approximately 69,000 clones, about four fifths of which show up once; approximately 22% is in the top ten. What was sequenced was peripheral blood. Every receptor here comes from a woman in her 70s with acute or convalescent COVID-19.

The gene calls are TRBV5-1 and TRBJ2-7, with 10 nucleotides matching TRBD2. Germline V gene sequence: CDR1 SGHRS, CDR2 YFSETQ. J gave up 7 bases and V 2 bases, and 9 bases lay outside the gene matches. The CDR3 has 15 amino acids. As DNA, the CDR3 is TGCGCCAGCAGCTTCCTAGCGGGAGCCGCACGGGAGCAGTACTTC. This sequence encodes CASSFLAGAAREQYF.

This clone was detected once. The chain carries TRBV14 and TRBJ2-5; 7 bases are a match to TRBD1. With 1 base clipped from V and 1 base from J, the junction kept 3 bases outside the gene matches. The CDR3 is 15 amino acids. Germline V gives CDR1 SGHDN, CDR2 FVKESK. The CDR3 protein is CASSQVRGPQETQYF. In DNA form, the CDR3 reads TGTGCCAGCAGCCAAGTGAGGGGGCCCCAAGAGACCCAGTACTTC.

The CDR3 region is CASSQVGQGGEKLFF. In DNA form, the CDR3 reads TGTGCCAGCAGCCAAGTCGGACAGGGGGGGGAAAAACTGTTTTTT. J is TRBJ1-4 and V is TRBV14, with TRBD1 matching over 10 bases. The ends lost 1 base at V and 8 bases at J; junction bases unmatched: 4. CDR3 size: 15 residues. From germline, CDR1 is SGHDN and CDR2 FVKESK.

This clone came up once. The rearrangement links TRBV5-4 to TRBJ2-5, with D possibly being TRBD1 (5 bases). Germline CDR1 SGHNT, CDR2 YYREEE (reference sequence). The germline V and J ends were trimmed by 4 bases and 2 bases, with 9 bases remaining between them. The length of the CDR3 is 13 residues. The CDR3 loop is CASSRTGQETQYF. DNA for the CDR3: TGTGCCAGCAGCCGAACAGGTCAAGAGACCCAGTACTTC.

The chain links TRBV27 to TRBJ2-1; D uncertain. The germline V and J ends were trimmed by 4 bases and 5 bases, with 21 bases remaining between them. This CDR3 contains 17 residues. CDR1 and CDR2 (germline): MNHEY, SMNVEV (reference sequence). The CDR3 loop reads CASSSGSIPSLNNEQFF. DNA for the CDR3: TGTGCCAGCAGTTCCGGTAGTATCCCCTCTCTCAACAATGAGCAGTTCTTC.

This clone has only a few counts. This chain links TRBV6-6 with TRBJ1-4; 10 nucleotides align to TRBD1. The germline CDR1 and CDR2 sequences are MNHNY and SVGAGI (reference sequence). CDR3 length: 13 amino acids. Losses at the gene ends were 9 bases for V and 7 bases for J; bases not matched to a gene: 5. The CDR3 sequence is CASRQGAPEKLFF. The CDR3 DNA follows: TGTGCCAGTCGACAGGGGGCACCTGAAAAACTGTTTTTT.

The genes are TRBV28 and TRBJ2-3; D remains ambiguous. The V end was cut by 4 bases, the J end by 0 bases, with 8 bases between. The CDR3 extends over 14 amino acids. The germline V gene encodes CDR1 MDHEN and CDR2 SYDVKM. The CDR3 region is CASSSVLSTDTQYF. The DNA for the CDR3 is TGTGCCAGCAGTTCAGTTCTGAGCACAGATACGCAGTATTTT.

V gene TRBV19 combines with J gene TRBJ1-6; TRBD1 aligns across 7 bases. CDR3 length: 13 residues. Germline CDR1 and CDR2: LNHDA and SQIVND (reference sequence). With 5 bases clipped from V and 10 bases from J, the junction kept 5 bases outside the gene matches. DNA for the CDR3: TGTGCCAGTAGTTACGACAGGGACTCACCCCTCCACTTT. Its translation is CASSYDRDSPLHF.

The chain joins TRBV6-5 to TRBJ2-7; 9 positions match TRBD1. Germline CDR1 reads MNHEY; CDR2 reads SVGAGI. V dropped 5 bases and J dropped 5; count of bases not matched to a gene: 10. CDR3 length: 15 residues. The CDR3 here is CASSTRGQGVHEQYF. In DNA, the CDR3 is TGTGCCAGCAGTACCCGGGGACAGGGAGTCCACGAGCAGTACTTC.

J is TRBJ2-5 and V is TRBV20-1; D is unresolved. CDR1 DFQATT and CDR2 SNEGSKA come from the germline V gene (reference sequence). The CDR3 consists of 11 residues. V dropped 1 base and J dropped 4 bases, with 4 bases sitting between them. As DNA, the CDR3 is TGCAGTGCTAGAGCGAGAGAGACCCAGTACTTC. It yields the protein CSARARETQYF.

This clone has only one observation. V gene TRBV18 combines with J gene TRBJ2-1; 9 nucleotides align to TRBD2. Germline V CDR1 and CDR2: KGHSH, LQKENI. The length of the CDR3 is 17 residues. The J segment lost 4 bases and the V segment lost 3 bases, leaving 10 bases of the junction unmatched. The DNA for the CDR3 is TGTGCCAGCTCACCCCGCGGGGGGGGCGGAGGGTACAATGAGCAGTTCTTC. Amino acid sequence: CASSPRGGGGGYNEQFF.

V is TRBV6-5 and J is TRBJ2-6; possible D gene TRBD1, 5 bases. The CDR3 covers 14 residues. The germline gives CDR1 MNHEY, CDR2 SVGAGI. V lost 8 bases to trimming and J lost 1 base, with 9 bases between them. The CDR3 here is CASRWTSGANVLTF. As DNA, the CDR3 is TGTGCCAGCCGCTGGACATCTGGGGCCAACGTCCTGACTTTC.

This clone has at least ten counts. Within the sample, other DNA sequences also encode this same CDR3. CDR3 DNA: TGTGCCAGCAGAACTAGCGGCAATGAGCAGTTCTTC. Residues: CASRTSGNEQFF. This sequence joins TRBV12-3 or TRBV12-4 and TRBJ2-1; TRBD2 aligns across 8 bases. J gave up 6 bases and V 6 bases, and 1 base lay outside the gene matches. The CDR3 contains 12 residues.